The 16 T cell receptor beta chains reported below all come from one sample, sequenced in a study of blood T cell repertoires in COVID-19. Profiled with immunoSEQ multiplex PCR; TCRdb holds only in-frame clones, not every one. The sample has about 440,000 clones; around 88% are singletons. Sequencing was done on a sample of peripheral blood. These receptors came from a woman aged 50 to 60 with COVID-19, enrolled during active disease.

This clone was picked up one time. The rearrangement joins TRBV3-1 (or the pseudogene TRBV3-2) to TRBJ2-7; unclear D gene. The CDR3 loop spans 12 amino acids. Trimming left V 1 base short and J 6 bases short, with 7 bases between. The germline CDR1 and CDR2 sequences are LGHDT and YNNKEL (reference sequence). CDR3 sequence: CASSQGVVEQYF. In DNA form, the CDR3 reads TGTGCCAGCAGCCAAGGAGTGGTCGAGCAGTACTTC.

This clone appeared a single time. V usage is TRBV7-8 and J usage is TRBJ2-1; perhaps TRBD1 as D (6 bases). Germline V gene lookup returns CDR1 SGHVS and CDR2 FQNEAQ. This CDR3 is built from 15 residues. V dropped 1 base and J dropped 5 bases, with 12 bases sitting between them. Written as DNA, the CDR3 is TGTGCCAGCAGCTTAGGAGGGGGTGTCGACAATGAGCAGTTCTTC. This encodes CASSLGGGVDNEQFF.

This clone showed up just once. V and J are TRBV5-5 and TRBJ1-4, with 9 bases that match TRBD1. V dropped 4 bases and J dropped 8; count of bases not matched to a gene: 9. The CDR3 is made up of 15 amino acids. The germline CDR1 and CDR2 sequences are SGHKS and YYEKEE (reference sequence). The CDR3 bases are TGTGCCAGCAGCCATCCGGGACAGGGAAACGAAAAACTGTTTTTT. It is translated as CASSHPGQGNEKLFF.

The rearrangement uses TRBV7-8 and TRBJ1-1; 10 nucleotides agree with TRBD1. The CDR3 has 14 residues. Germline values: CDR1 SGHVS, CDR2 FQNEAQ. V was clipped by 4 bases and J by 5 bases; unmatched bases: 4. CDR3 sequence: CASSSDRGRTEAFF. The CDR3 region has the DNA TGTGCCAGCAGCTCAGACAGGGGGCGGACTGAAGCTTTCTTT.

The chain couples TRBV5-6 to TRBJ1-1, with D perhaps matching TRBD1 (6 bases). CDR1 is SGHDT and CDR2 is YYEEEE in the germline V gene. The CDR3 contains 13 residues. V shed 4 bases and J shed 1 base, with 8 bases lying between them. CDR3 DNA sequence: TGTGCCAGCAGCCAAGGGGGGAACACTGAAGCTTTCTTT. It codes for CASSQGGNTEAFF.

The chain is built from TRBV5-5 and TRBJ2-1, with 11 bases that match TRBD2. CDR1 and CDR2 (germline): SGHKS, YYEKEE (reference sequence). V gave up 4 bases and J gave up 4 bases; unmatched junction bases: 4. The CDR3 runs 15 residues. The CDR3 DNA follows: TGTGCCAGCAGCCCGGGACTAGCGGCGTACAATGAGCAGTTCTTC. Protein: CASSPGLAAYNEQFF.

The V and J genes are TRBV28 and TRBJ2-7; 12 bases fit TRBD1. V shed 5 bases, J shed 7 bases, and the junction held 15 bases outside the gene matches. The CDR3 spans 17 residues. Germline assignment: CDR1 MDHEN and CDR2 SYDVKM. CDR3 in amino acids: CASSRKSRDRGLREQYF. In DNA form, the CDR3 reads TGTGCCAGCAGTCGGAAATCCCGGGACAGGGGGCTTCGGGAGCAGTACTTC.

A remark on this clone: Other DNA variants within this sample encode the same CDR3. The chain carries TRBV5-1 and TRBJ1-2; maybe TRBD1 (6 bases). CDR1 is SGHRS, CDR2 YFSETQ, per germline. The CDR3 is 12 amino acids. Trimming left V 4 bases short and J 5 bases short, with 9 bases between. The CDR3 loop is CASSPDSYGYTF. CDR3 DNA sequence: TGCGCCAGCAGCCCGGACAGTTATGGCTACACCTTC.

This clone was counted once. The V call is TRBV18, the J call TRBJ2-3, with D tentatively TRBD2 (6 bases). Germline CDR1 KGHSH, CDR2 LQKENI. With 6 bases removed from V and 5 bases from J, the gap between germline ends came to 18 bases. The length of the CDR3 is 15 residues. CDR3 in DNA: TGTGCCAGCTCGGCCGGGACTCCCGGGGGAGATACGCAGTATTTT. It yields the protein CASSAGTPGGDTQYF.

This chain uses TRBV6-5 with TRBJ2-3, with a tentative D call TRBD2 (5 bases). The CDR3 contains 13 residues. The ends were cut back, 8 bases at V and 0 bases at J, with 9 bases in the middle. CDR1 is MNHEY, CDR2 SVGAGI, per germline. This CDR3 is CASLRGSTDTQYF. The CDR3 bases are TGTGCCAGCCTTCGGGGAAGCACAGATACGCAGTATTTT.

The chain is built from TRBV19 and TRBJ1-2; D is unclear. Trimming took 0 bases from V and 3 from J, leaving 11 bases between them. The CDR3 extends over 15 amino acids. CDR1 LNHDA and CDR2 SQIVND come from the germline V gene (reference sequence). CDR3 amino acids: CASSIDLTAHYGYTF. The CDR3 coding sequence is TGTGCCAGTAGTATAGATCTCACAGCCCACTATGGCTACACCTTC.

The chain couples TRBV20-1 to TRBJ1-2; perhaps TRBD1 as D (5 bases). Germline loops: CDR1 DFQATT, CDR2 SNEGSKA (reference sequence). This CDR3 spans 11 amino acids. The V and J ends lost 1 base and 10 bases respectively, with 10 bases between them. CDR3 sequence: CSARGTSPYTF. The CDR3 DNA follows: TGCAGTGCTAGAGGGACATCTCCCTACACCTTC.

V is TRBV4-2 and J is TRBJ2-2, with TRBD2 matching 13 bases. The germline V gene encodes CDR1 LGHNA and CDR2 YNFKEQ. V lost 3 bases to trimming and J lost 0 bases; unmatched junction nucleotides: 4. This CDR3 has 18 residues. This CDR3 reads CASSQGGLAGANTGELFF. Written as DNA, the CDR3 is TGTGCCAGCAGCCAGGGTGGACTAGCGGGGGCGAACACCGGGGAGCTGTTTTTT.

The chain is built from TRBV24-1 and TRBJ1-2; D gene ambiguous. Germline CDR1 KGHDR, CDR2 SFDVKD. V lost 6 bases to trimming and J lost 3 bases, with 19 bases between them. CDR3 length: 16 amino acids. The DNA of the CDR3 is TGTGCCACCAGTCCCACTGCCGACATCGGATACTATGGCTACACCTTC. Amino acids: CATSPTADIGYYGYTF.

This chain joins TRBV2 and TRBJ2-7, with a possible D match to TRBD2 (6 bases). The germline V gene encodes CDR1 SNHLY and CDR2 FYNNEI. Between the trimmed V and J ends, which lost 1 base and 12 bases, there was a span of 22 bases. This CDR3 is 15 amino acids long. CDR3 loop: CASSEGGLSSEHRYF. CDR3 DNA: TGTGCCAGCAGTGAAGGAGGACTATCCTCCGAACACCGGTACTTC.

This chain connects TRBV10-1 to TRBJ2-1; 7 bases fit TRBD1. The germline V gene encodes CDR1 WNHNN and CDR2 SYGVQD (reference sequence). Trimming removed 3 bases from V and 6 bases from J; junction bases left unmatched: 8. The CDR3 loop spans 15 amino acids. In DNA, the CDR3 is TGCGCCAGCAGTGATACATCCCGGGACAGCAATGAGCAGTTCTTC. The encoded protein is CASSDTSRDSNEQFF.